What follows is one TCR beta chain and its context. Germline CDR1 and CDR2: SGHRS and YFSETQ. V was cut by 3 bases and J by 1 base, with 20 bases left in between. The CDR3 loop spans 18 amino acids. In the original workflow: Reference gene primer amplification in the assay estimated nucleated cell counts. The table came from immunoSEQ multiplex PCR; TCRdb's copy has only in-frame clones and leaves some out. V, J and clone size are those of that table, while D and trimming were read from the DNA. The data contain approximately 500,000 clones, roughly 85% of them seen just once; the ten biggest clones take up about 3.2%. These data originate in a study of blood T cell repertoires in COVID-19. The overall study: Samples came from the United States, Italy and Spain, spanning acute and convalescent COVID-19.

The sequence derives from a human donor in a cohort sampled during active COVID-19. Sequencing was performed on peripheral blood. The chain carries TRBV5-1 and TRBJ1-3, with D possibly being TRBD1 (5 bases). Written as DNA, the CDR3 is TGCGCCAGCAGCTCGTACTTGATCGACAGTATATCTGGAAACACCATATATTTT. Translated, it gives CASSSYLIDSISGNTIYF.